Included here is one T cell receptor (beta chain) sequence, with context. This sample is part of a study of cytomegalovirus exposure and HLA in healthy donors. Primers: 60 Vbeta forward and 13 Jbeta reverse. TCRdb keeps only in-frame clones here, not all; method: immunoSEQ multiplex PCR. Here the sample spans some 100,000 clones, roughly 76% being singletons. Each donor's status was that of a healthy bone marrow donor. The TCR originated in a man in his forties in good health and CMV-seronegative. The material sequenced was PBMCs.

The CDR3 protein is CASSLGAGGSDNEQFF. CDR3 nucleotide sequence: TGTGCCAGCAGCTTGGGTGCGGGGGGGAGCGACAATGAGCAGTTCTTC. The rearrangement joins TRBV5-4 to TRBJ2-1; 9 bases map to TRBD2. The trim removed 0 bases at V and 5 bases at J, leaving 6 bases unmatched. CDR3 size: 16 residues. The V gene's germline CDR1 is SGHNT and CDR2 YYREEE (reference sequence).